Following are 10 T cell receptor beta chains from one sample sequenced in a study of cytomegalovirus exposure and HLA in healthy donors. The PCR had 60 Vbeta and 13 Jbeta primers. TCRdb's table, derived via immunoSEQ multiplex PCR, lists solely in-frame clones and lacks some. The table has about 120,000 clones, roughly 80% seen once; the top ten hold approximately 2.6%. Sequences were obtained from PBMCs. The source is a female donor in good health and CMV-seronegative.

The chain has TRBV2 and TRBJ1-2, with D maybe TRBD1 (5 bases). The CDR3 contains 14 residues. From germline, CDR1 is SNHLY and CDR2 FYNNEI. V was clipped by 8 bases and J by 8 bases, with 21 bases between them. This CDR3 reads CASRPISGIEGYTF. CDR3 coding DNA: TGTGCCAGCCGTCCGATTTCAGGGATCGAGGGCTACACCTTC.

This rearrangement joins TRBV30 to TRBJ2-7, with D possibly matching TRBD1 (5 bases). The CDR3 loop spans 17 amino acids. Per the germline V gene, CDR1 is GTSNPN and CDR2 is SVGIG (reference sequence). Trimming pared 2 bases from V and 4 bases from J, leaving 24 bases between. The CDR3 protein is CAWSPQGLDTKYYEQYF. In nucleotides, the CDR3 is TGTGCCTGGAGTCCACAAGGTCTGGACACGAAATATTACGAGCAGTACTTC.

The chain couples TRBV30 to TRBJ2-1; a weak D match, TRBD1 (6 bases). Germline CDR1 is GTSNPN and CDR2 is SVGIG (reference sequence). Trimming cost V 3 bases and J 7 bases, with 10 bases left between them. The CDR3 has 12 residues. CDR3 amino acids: CAWRDSANEQFF. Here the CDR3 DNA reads TGTGCCTGGAGGGACAGCGCTAATGAGCAGTTCTTC.

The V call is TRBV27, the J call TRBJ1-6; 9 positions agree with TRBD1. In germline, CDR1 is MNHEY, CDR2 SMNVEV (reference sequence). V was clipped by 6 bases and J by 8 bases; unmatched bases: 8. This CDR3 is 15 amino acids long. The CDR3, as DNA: TGTGCCAGCAGCTCAACAGGGGGCGAGGATTCACCCCTCCACTTT. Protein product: CASSSTGGEDSPLHF.

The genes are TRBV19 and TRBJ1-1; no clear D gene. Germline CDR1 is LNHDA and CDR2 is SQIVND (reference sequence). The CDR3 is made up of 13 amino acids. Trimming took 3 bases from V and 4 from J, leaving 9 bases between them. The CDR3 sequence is CASSIRVFTEAFF. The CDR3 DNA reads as TGTGCCAGTAGTATTCGGGTATTCACTGAAGCTTTCTTT.

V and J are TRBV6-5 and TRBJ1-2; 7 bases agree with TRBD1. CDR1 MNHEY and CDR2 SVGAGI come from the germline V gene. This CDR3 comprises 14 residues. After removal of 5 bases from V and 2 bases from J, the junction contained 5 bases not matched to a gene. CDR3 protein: CASSSPQGNYGYTF. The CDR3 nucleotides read TGTGCCAGCAGTAGTCCACAGGGGAACTATGGCTACACCTTC.

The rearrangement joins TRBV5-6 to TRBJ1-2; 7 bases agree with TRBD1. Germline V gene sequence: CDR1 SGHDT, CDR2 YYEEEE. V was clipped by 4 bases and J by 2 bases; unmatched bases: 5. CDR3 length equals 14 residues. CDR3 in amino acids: CASSPMTGNYGYTF. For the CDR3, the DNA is TGTGCCAGCAGCCCGATGACAGGGAACTATGGCTACACCTTC.

CDR3 in amino acids: CASLLQGAQVHGYTF. The CDR3 region has the DNA TGTGCCAGCCTATTACAGGGGGCGCAGGTTCATGGCTACACCTTC. V and J are TRBV2 and TRBJ1-2; 9 bases align to TRBD1. This CDR3 contains 15 residues. Germline lookup yields CDR1 SNHLY and CDR2 FYNNEI. The J segment lost 6 bases and the V segment lost 8 bases, leaving 13 bases of the junction unmatched.

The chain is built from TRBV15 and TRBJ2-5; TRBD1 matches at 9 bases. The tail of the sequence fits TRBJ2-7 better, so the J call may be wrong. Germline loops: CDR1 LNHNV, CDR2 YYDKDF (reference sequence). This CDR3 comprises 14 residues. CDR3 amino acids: CATRVGTGRNEQYF. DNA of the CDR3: TGTGCCACCCGAGTCGGGACAGGGCGGAACGAGCAGTACTTC.

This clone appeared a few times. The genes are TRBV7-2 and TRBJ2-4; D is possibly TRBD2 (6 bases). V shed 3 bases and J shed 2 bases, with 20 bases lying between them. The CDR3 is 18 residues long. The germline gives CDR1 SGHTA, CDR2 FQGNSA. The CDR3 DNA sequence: TGTGCCAGCAGCTTTTCCAGGGAGGAGGTATCTACCAAAAACATTCAGTACTTC. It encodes CASSFSREEVSTKNIQYF. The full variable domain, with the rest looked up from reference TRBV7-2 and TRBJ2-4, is GAGVSQSPSNKVTEKGKDVELRCDPISGHTALYWYRQSLGQGLEFLIYFQGNSAPDKSGLPSDRFSAERTGGSVSTLTIQRTQQEDSAVYLCASSFSREEVSTKNIQYFGAGTRLSVL.